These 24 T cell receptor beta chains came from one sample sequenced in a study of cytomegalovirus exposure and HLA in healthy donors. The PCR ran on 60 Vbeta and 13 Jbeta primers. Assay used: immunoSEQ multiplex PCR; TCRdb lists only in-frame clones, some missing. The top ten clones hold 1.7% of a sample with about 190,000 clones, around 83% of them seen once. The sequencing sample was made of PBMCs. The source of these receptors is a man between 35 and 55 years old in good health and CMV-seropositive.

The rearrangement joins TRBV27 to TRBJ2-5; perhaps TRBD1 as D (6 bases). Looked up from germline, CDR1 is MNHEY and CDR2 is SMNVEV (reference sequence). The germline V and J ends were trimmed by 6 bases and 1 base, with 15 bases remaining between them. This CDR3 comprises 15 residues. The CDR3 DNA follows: TGTGCCAGCAGGGGGGCGAGGGGCCCCCAAGAGACCCAGTACTTC. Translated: CASRGARGPQETQYF.

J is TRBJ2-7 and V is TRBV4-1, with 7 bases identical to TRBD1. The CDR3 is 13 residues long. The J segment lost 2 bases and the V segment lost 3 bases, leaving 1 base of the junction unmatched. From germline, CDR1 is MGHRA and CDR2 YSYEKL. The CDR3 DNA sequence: TGCGCCAGCAGCCAGGGACAGACCTACGAGCAGTACTTC. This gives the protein CASSQGQTYEQYF.

The CDR3 nucleotides read TGTGCCAGCAACCCGGACAGGGGTCAGCCCCAGCATTTT. It specifies CASNPDRGQPQHF. The chain recombines TRBV6-1 with TRBJ1-5; 9 nucleotides align to TRBD1. Germline V CDR1 and CDR2: MNHNS, SASEGT. CDR3 length equals 13 residues. V was clipped by 7 bases and J by 6 bases; unmatched bases: 4.

CDR3 sequence: CASSLHVSSGNTIYF. The DNA for the CDR3 is TGTGCCAGCAGTTTACACGTGAGCTCTGGAAACACCATATATTTT. This chain links TRBV28 with TRBJ1-3; no clear D gene. V lost 2 bases and J lost 0, with 8 bases in between. Germline V gives CDR1 MDHEN, CDR2 SYDVKM. The CDR3 extends over 15 amino acids.

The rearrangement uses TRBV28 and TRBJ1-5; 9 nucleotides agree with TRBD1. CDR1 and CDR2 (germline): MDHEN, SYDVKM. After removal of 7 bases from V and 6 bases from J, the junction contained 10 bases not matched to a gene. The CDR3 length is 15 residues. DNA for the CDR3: TGTGCCAGCAACTTGGGACAGGGAATGGGTCAGCCCCAGCATTTT. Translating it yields CASNLGQGMGQPQHF.

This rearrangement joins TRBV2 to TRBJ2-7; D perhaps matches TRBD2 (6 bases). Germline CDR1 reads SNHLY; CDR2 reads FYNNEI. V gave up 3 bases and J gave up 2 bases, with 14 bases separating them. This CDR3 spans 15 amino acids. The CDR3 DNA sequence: TGTGCCAGCAGTGAGCGGGGCTTATCGACCTACGAGCAGTACTTC. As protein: CASSERGLSTYEQYF.

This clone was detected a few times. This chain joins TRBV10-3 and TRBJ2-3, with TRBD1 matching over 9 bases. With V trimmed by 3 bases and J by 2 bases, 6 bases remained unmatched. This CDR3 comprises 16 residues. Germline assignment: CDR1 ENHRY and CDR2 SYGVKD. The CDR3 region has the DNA TGTGCCATCAGTGACCGGGACAGGGAATTCACAGATACGCAGTATTTT. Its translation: CAISDRDREFTDTQYF.

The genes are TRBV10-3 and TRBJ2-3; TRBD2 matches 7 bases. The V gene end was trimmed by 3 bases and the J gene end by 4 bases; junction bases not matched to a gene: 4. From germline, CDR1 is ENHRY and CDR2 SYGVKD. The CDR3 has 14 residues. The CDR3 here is CAISEGREADTQYF. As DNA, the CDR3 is TGTGCCATCAGTGAAGGACGGGAGGCAGATACGCAGTATTTT.

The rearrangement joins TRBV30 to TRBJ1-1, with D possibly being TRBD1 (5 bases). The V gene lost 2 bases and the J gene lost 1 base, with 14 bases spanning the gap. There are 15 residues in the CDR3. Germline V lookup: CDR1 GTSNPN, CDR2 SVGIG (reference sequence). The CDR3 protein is CAWSTGGVGNTEAFF. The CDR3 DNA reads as TGTGCCTGGAGTACCGGGGGGGTAGGGAACACTGAAGCTTTCTTT.

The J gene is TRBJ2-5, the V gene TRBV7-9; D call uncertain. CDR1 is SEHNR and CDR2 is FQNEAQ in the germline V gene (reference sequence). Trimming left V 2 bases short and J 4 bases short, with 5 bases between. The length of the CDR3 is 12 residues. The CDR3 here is CASSLLPETQYF. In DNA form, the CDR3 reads TGTGCCAGCAGCTTACTCCCAGAGACCCAGTACTTC.

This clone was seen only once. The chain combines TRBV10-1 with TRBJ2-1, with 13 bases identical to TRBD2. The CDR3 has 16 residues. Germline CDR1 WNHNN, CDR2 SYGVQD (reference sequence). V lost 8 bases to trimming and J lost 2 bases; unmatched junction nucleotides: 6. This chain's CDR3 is CASSGLAGAAYNEQFF. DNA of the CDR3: TGCGCCAGCTCTGGACTAGCGGGAGCGGCCTACAATGAGCAGTTCTTC.

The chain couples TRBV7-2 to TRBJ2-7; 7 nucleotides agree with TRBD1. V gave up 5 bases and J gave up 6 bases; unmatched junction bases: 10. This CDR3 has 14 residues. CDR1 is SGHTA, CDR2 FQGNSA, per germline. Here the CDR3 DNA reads TGTGCCAGCAGCCCCCGACAGGGATTAAGCGAGCAGTACTTC. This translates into CASSPRQGLSEQYF.

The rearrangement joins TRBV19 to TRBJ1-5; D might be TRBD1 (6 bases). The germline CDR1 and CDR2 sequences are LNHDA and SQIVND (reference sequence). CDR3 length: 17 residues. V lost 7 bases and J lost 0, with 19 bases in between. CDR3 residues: CASMRQGQLYSNQPQHF. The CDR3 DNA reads TGTGCCAGTATGCGGCAGGGACAACTTTATAGCAATCAGCCCCAGCATTTT. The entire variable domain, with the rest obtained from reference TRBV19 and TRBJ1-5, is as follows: DGGITQSPKYLFRKEGQNVTLSCEQNLNHDAMYWYRQDPGQGLRLIYYSQIVNDFQKGDIAEGYSVSREKKESFPLTVTSAQKNPTAFYLCASMRQGQLYSNQPQHFGDGTRLSIL.

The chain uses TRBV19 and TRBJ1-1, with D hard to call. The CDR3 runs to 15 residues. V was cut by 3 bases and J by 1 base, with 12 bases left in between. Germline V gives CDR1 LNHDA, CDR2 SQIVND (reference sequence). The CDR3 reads CASSMGSRGNTEAFF. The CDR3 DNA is TGTGCCAGTAGTATGGGTTCGCGGGGGAACACTGAAGCTTTCTTT.

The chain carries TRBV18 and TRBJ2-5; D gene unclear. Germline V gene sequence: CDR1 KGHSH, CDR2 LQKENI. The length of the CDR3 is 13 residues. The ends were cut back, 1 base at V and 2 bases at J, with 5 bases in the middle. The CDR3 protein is CASSPRAQETQYF. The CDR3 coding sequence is TGTGCCAGCTCACCACGGGCACAAGAGACCCAGTACTTC.

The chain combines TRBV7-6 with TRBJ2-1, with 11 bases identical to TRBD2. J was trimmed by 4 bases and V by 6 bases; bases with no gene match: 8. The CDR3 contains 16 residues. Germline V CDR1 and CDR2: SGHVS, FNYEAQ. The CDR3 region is CASSYSGRATYNEQFF. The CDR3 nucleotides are TGTGCCAGCAGTTATAGCGGGAGGGCCACGTACAATGAGCAGTTCTTC.

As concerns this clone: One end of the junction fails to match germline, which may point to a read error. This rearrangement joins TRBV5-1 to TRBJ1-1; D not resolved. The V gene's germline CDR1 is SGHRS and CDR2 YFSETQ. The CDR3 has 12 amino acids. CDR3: CASSLEGAEAFF. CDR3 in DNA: TGCGCCAGCAGTTTGGAAGGAGCTGAAGCTTTCTTT.

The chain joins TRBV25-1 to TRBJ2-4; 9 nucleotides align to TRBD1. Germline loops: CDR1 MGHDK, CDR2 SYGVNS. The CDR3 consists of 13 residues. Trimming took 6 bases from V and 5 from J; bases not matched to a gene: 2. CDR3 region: CASRGTGQNIQYF. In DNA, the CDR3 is TGTGCCAGCAGGGGGACAGGGCAAAACATTCAGTACTTC.

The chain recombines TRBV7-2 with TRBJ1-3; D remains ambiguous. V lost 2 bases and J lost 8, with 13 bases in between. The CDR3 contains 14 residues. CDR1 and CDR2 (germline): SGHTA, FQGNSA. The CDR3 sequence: CASSLSSYADTIYF. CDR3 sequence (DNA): TGTGCCAGCAGCTTAAGTTCTTACGCGGACACCATATATTTT. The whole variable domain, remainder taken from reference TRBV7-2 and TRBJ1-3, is GAGVSQSPSNKVTEKGKDVELRCDPISGHTALYWYRQSLGQGLEFLIYFQGNSAPDKSGLPSDRFSAERTGGSVSTLTIQRTQQEDSAVYLCASSLSSYADTIYFGEGSWLTVV.

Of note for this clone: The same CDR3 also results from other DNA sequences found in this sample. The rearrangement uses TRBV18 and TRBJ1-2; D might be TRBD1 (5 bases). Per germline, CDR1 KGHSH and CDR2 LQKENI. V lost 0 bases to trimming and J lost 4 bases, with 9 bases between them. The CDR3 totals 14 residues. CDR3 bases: TGTGCCAGCTCACCACCGACAGAGAGCTATGGCTACACCTTC. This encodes CASSPPTESYGYTF. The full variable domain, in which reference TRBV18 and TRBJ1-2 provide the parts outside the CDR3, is NAGVMQNPRHLVRRRGQEARLRCSPMKGHSHVYWYRQLPEEGLKFMVYLQKENIIDESGMPKERFSAEFPKEGPSILRIQQVVRGDSAAYFCASSPPTESYGYTFGSGTRLTVV.

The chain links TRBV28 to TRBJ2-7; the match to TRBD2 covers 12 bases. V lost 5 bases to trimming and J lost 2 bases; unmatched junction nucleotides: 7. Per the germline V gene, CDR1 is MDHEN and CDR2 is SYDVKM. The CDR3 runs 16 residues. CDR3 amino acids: CASSATSGSHPYEQYF. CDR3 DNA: TGTGCCAGCAGTGCGACTAGCGGGAGTCATCCCTACGAGCAGTACTTC. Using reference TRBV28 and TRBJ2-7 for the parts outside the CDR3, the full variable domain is DVKVTQSSRYLVKRTGEKVFLECVQDMDHENMFWYRQDPGLGLRLIYFSYDVKMKEKGDIPEGYSVSREKKERFSLILESASTNQTSMYLCASSATSGSHPYEQYFGPGTRLTVT.

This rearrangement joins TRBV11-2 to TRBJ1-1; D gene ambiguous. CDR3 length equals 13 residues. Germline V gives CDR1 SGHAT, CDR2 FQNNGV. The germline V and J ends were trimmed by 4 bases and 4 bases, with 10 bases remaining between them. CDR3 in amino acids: CASSSRRSTEAFF. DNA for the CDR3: TGTGCCAGCAGCTCCCGCCGGAGCACTGAAGCTTTCTTT.

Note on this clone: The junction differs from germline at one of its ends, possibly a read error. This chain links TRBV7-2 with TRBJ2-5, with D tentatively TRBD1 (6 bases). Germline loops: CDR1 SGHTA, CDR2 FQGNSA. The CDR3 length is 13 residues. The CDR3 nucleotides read TGTGTCAGCAGATGGACAGTACAAGAGACCCAGTACTTC. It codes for CVSRWTVQETQYF.

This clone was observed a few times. The CDR3 is CASSIAGKAGGYQETQYF. Written as DNA, the CDR3 is TGTGCCAGTAGTATAGCGGGCAAAGCGGGAGGGTACCAAGAGACCCAGTACTTC. The chain combines TRBV19 with TRBJ2-5, with TRBD2 identical over 10 bases. The CDR3 spans 18 residues. Germline CDR1 LNHDA, CDR2 SQIVND (reference sequence). The trim removed 1 base at V and 0 bases at J, leaving 8 bases unmatched.